This paragraph covers one TCR beta chain sequence. Its antigen is not known. The CDR3 runs 16 residues. These data belong to a study of CD8 T cells in ankylosing spondylitis. General study findings and limits: Ankylosing spondylitis blood appeared to be characterized by a TCR beta motif of under 10 highly homologous variants.

TCRdb redid the calling of the 5' RACE reads with MiXCR, one entry per CDR3 protein. The sample gives 400,000 or so distinct CDR3 sequences, 25% to 30% of which show up once; roughly 1% is in the top ten. V and J are TRBV21-1 and TRBJ2-1; the D segment call TRBD1 is taken from the table without a DNA check. TRBV21-1 is annotated as a pseudogene. Material for sequencing was blood, either unsorted or a sorted T cell fraction (not recorded which). This receptor was obtained from a male donor with ankylosing spondylitis. The CDR3 DNA sequence: TGTGCCAGCAGCAAAAGGGGGGTTCAAAGGGACAATGAGCAGTTCTTC. It codes for CASSKRGVQRDNEQFF.